The text below deals with one T cell receptor beta chain. Repertoires were generated with immunoSEQ multiplex PCR, while TCRdb's copy carries only in-frame clones and drops some. The sample comprises fewer than 65,000 clones, 91% of which are singletons, and less than 5% rests with the top ten. The data derive from a study of OX40 agonist ivuxolimab in advanced cancers. Study-level information: Participants, approximately 81% male, averaged about 59 years of age, ranging from 23 to 79.

CDR1 and CDR2 (germline): MGHRA, YSYEKL. V lost 3 bases, J lost 3 bases, and 9 bases stayed unmatched. This CDR3 region has 16 residues. This TCR derives from an adult with an advanced solid tumor such as melanoma, head and neck, liver or kidney cancer. The chain employs TRBV4-1 and TRBJ2-7, with 9 bases aligning to TRBD1. This sample comprised CD4+ or CD8+ T cells sorted from blood, obtained in a trial of the OX40 agonist ivuxolimab. The CDR3 coding sequence is TGCGCCAGCAGCCAGATACCGGGACAGGGCTACTACGAGCAGTACTTC. This encodes CASSQIPGQGYYEQYF.